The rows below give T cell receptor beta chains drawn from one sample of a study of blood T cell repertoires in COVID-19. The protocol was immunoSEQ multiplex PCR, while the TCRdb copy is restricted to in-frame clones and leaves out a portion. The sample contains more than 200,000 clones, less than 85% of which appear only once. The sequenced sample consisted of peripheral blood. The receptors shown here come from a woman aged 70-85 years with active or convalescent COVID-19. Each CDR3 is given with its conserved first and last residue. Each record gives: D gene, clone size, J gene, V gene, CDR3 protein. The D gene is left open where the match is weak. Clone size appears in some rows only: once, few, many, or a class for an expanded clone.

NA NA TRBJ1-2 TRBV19 CASSRALYGYTF
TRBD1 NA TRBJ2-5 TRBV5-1 CASSLIGTAEETQYF
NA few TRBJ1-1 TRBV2 CASSELGGRGRTEAFF
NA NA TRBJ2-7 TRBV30 CAWSLHSGQYF
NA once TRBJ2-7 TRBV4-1 CASSRTGLGEQYF
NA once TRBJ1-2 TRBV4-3 CASSQDKRSYTF
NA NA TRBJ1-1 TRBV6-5 CASSYSTAQNTEAFF
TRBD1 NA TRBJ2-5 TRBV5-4 CASSWDRGVGTQYF
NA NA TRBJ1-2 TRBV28 CASSLGDYGYTF
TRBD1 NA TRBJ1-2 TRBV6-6 CASSSPGQGMYGYTF
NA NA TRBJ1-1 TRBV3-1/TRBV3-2 CASSHATEAFF
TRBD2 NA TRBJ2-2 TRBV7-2 CASSLEAGANTGELFF
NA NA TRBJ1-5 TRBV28 CASSPRGDRKGNMAQHF